This T cell receptor (beta chain) emerged from a study of beta chain features in type 1 diabetes. At the level of the study: Cell yields, gender and age were comparable in patients and healthy donors. Study observations and caveats: Unsettled here was the matter of whether HLA type influences TCRB rearrangement. In type 1 diabetes patients, VDJ junctions had fewer insertions; deletions at these junctions were more frequent.

Of the isolated RNA, all was reverse transcribed, and so the sequenced material was expressed TCRB transcripts. Method: immunoSEQ multiplex PCR; TCRdb's copy keeps in-frame clones and lacks some. The sample lists under 300,000 clones; 8% were seen once. By share, this clone ranks as medium-sized. The target antigen is unknown. This CDR3 contains 13 residues. Germline CDR1 is LGHNA and CDR2 is YSLEER. V was trimmed by 2 bases and J by 4 bases, leaving 7 bases between them. This receptor was obtained from a woman aged 18 to 35 in good health. The rearrangement uses TRBV4-3 and TRBJ2-3; D may be TRBD1 (6 bases). Sequencing input: central memory CD4+ T cells from blood. In DNA form, the CDR3 reads TGCGCCAGCAGCCAAAACAGGGCAGATACGCAGTATTTT. This translates into CASSQNRADTQYF.